This T cell receptor (beta chain) is from a study of beta chain features in type 1 diabetes. About the research overall: All samples together contributed some 100,000,000 sorted cells for examination. General study points: Type 1 diabetes patients showed a moderate but significant shortening of TCRB CDR3s in all four CD4+ subsets.

This clone was picked up a small number of times. Its specificity is not known. Every isolated RNA sample was fully reverse transcribed, so sequencing captured expressed TCRB transcripts. TCRdb's copy holds only in-frame clones and misses some; the assay was immunoSEQ multiplex PCR. The sample holds roughly 330,000 clones, approximately 13% seen once. CDR3 length: 20 residues. Trimming pared 4 bases from V and 3 bases from J, leaving 26 bases between. The germline gives CDR1 SGDLS, CDR2 YYNGEE. Purities over 98% were achieved in all sorted populations. This chain links TRBV9 with TRBJ2-6, with D perhaps matching TRBD2 (6 bases). The origin of this receptor is a woman between 18 and 29 years old with type 1 diabetes. Material: naive CD4+ T cells from blood. CDR3 DNA: TGTGCCAGCAGCCCCCAGCCAGGGAGGAGCCTCTTGAGTGGGGCCAACGTCCTGACTTTC. It codes for CASSPQPGRSLLSGANVLTF. The complete variable domain, with remaining parts taken from reference TRBV9 and TRBJ2-6, reads DSGVTQTPKHLITATGQRVTLRCSPRSGDLSVYWYQQSLDQGLQFLIQYYNGEERAKGNILERFSAQQFPDLHSELNLSSLELGDSALYFCASSPQPGRSLLSGANVLTFGAGSRLTVL.